The 30 T cell receptor beta chains given below trace back to one sample, sequenced in a study of T cell responses to AZD1222 COVID-19 vaccine. Only in-frame clones appear in the TCRdb table, and some are missing; sequencing was by immunoSEQ multiplex PCR. The repertoire has tens of thousands of clones, around 87% of them found once; the top ten carry about a sixth. The source was peripheral blood, collected on day 0 of AZD1222 vaccination. The receptors were sampled from an adult in good health.

This sequence joins TRBV18 and TRBJ2-1; TRBD2 matches at 7 bases. This CDR3 contains 14 residues. Germline V gives CDR1 KGHSH, CDR2 LQKENI. The J segment lost 10 bases and the V segment lost 0 bases, leaving 6 bases of the junction unmatched. The CDR3 sequence: CASSPPAGAGEQFF. In nucleotides, the CDR3 is TGTGCCAGCTCACCACCGGCGGGAGCCGGGGAGCAGTTCTTC.

The chain couples TRBV9 to TRBJ2-3, with D unclear. With 3 bases removed from V and 6 bases from J, the gap between germline ends came to 20 bases. The CDR3 totals 16 residues. Per the germline V gene, CDR1 is SGDLS and CDR2 is YYNGEE. The CDR3 loop is CASSAGEPIIRDTQYF. The CDR3 DNA reads TGTGCCAGCAGCGCCGGCGAGCCTATCATAAGGGATACGCAGTATTTT.

The chain employs TRBV6-2 or TRBV6-3 and TRBJ2-7, with D maybe TRBD1 (6 bases). The V gene's germline CDR1 is MNHEY and CDR2 SVGEGT. Trimming pared 1 base from V and 3 bases from J, leaving 10 bases between. The CDR3 loop spans 14 amino acids. CDR3 loop: CASSYYSDSYEQYF. CDR3 DNA sequence: TGTGCCAGCAGTTACTATTCGGACAGCTACGAGCAGTACTTC.

This sequence joins TRBV30 and TRBJ1-5, with a weak D call TRBD1 (6 bases). This CDR3 is built from 13 residues. With 1 base removed from V and 11 bases from J, the gap between germline ends came to 15 bases. Germline CDR1 GTSNPN, CDR2 SVGIG (reference sequence). This chain's CDR3 is CAWSAGVGSAQHF. The CDR3 DNA sequence: TGTGCCTGGAGTGCAGGGGTGGGATCGGCCCAGCATTTT.

The chain has TRBV2 and TRBJ2-1; the match to TRBD2 covers 9 bases. The CDR3 spans 16 residues. V was clipped by 6 bases and J by 2 bases; unmatched bases: 8. Germline-derived CDR1 and CDR2 are SNHLY and FYNNEI. This CDR3 reads CASSGKRGVAYNEQFF. The CDR3 nucleotides read TGTGCCAGCAGCGGGAAGCGGGGGGTCGCCTACAATGAGCAGTTCTTC.

V usage is TRBV29-1 and J usage is TRBJ1-2; 7 bases align to TRBD1. This CDR3 is built from 13 residues. The V gene's germline CDR1 is SQVTM and CDR2 ANQGSEA. Losses at the gene ends were 2 bases for V and 3 bases for J; bases not matched to a gene: 3. The CDR3 bases are TGCAGCGTTGAACAGGGGGTTGACTATGGCTACACCTTC. Encoded protein: CSVEQGVDYGYTF.

The rearrangement links TRBV4-1 to TRBJ2-4; D call uncertain. Deletions cut 2 bases from V and 8 bases from J, with 22 bases between. The CDR3 has 17 amino acids. The germline CDR1 and CDR2 sequences are MGHRA and YSYEKL. The CDR3 nucleotides are TGCGCCAGCAGCCAAAAGTACGGCGGATTAGAAGGTTACATTCAGTACTTC. Encoded protein: CASSQKYGGLEGYIQYF.

V usage is TRBV30 and J usage is TRBJ2-7, with D perhaps matching TRBD2 (6 bases). The germline CDR1 and CDR2 sequences are GTSNPN and SVGIG (reference sequence). V lost 1 base to trimming and J lost 1 base, with 8 bases between them. The CDR3 consists of 13 residues. The CDR3 loop reads CAWSGGDSYEQYF. The CDR3 DNA reads TGTGCCTGGAGTGGGGGGGATTCCTACGAGCAGTACTTC.

V usage is TRBV4-1 and J usage is TRBJ2-7; 7 bases line up with TRBD1. V shed 3 bases, J shed 2 bases, and the junction held 4 bases outside the gene matches. The germline gives CDR1 MGHRA, CDR2 YSYEKL. The CDR3 sequence is 14 residues long. Here the CDR3 DNA reads TGCGCCAGCAGCCACCGACAGGGTACCTACGAGCAGTACTTC. Protein sequence: CASSHRQGTYEQYF.

The V and J genes are TRBV4-1 and TRBJ2-7; 13 positions match TRBD2. Germline V gene sequence: CDR1 MGHRA, CDR2 YSYEKL. CDR3 length: 17 residues. The trim removed 3 bases at V and 6 bases at J, leaving 11 bases unmatched. The CDR3 here is CASSQAGTSGIIIEQYF. Here the CDR3 DNA reads TGCGCCAGCAGCCAGGCCGGGACTAGCGGGATTATTATCGAGCAGTACTTC.

The chain carries TRBV20-1 and TRBJ2-7; D is unresolved. This CDR3 region has 10 residues. Germline V gene sequence: CDR1 DFQATT, CDR2 SNEGSKA (reference sequence). Trimming stripped 5 bases from V and 6 bases from J, with 8 bases between. The CDR3 coding sequence is TGCAGTGCTGAGTGGCGCGAGCAGTACTTC. As protein: CSAEWREQYF.

V gene TRBV7-2 combines with J gene TRBJ2-7; D is unresolved. CDR3 length equals 14 residues. Trimming removed 5 bases at V and 0 bases at J, with 11 bases between. The germline V gene has CDR1 SGHTA and CDR2 FQGNSA. CDR3 coding DNA: TGTGCCAGCAGCGACACAGCTCTCTCCTACGAGCAGTACTTC. Amino acids: CASSDTALSYEQYF.

The chain is built from TRBV28 and TRBJ2-7; maybe TRBD1 (6 bases). The germline V gene encodes CDR1 MDHEN and CDR2 SYDVKM. The CDR3 is 12 residues long. With 6 bases removed from V and 3 bases from J, the gap between germline ends came to 9 bases. This CDR3 reads CASRDRFYEQYF. The CDR3 nucleotides are TGTGCCAGCAGGGACAGATTCTACGAGCAGTACTTC.

The chain carries TRBV4-3 and TRBJ2-3, with a weak D call TRBD1 (6 bases). The ends were cut back, 0 bases at V and 0 bases at J, with 13 bases in the middle. The germline gives CDR1 LGHNA, CDR2 YSLEER. This CDR3 has 17 residues. The chain's CDR3 is CASSQDFPGQSTDTQYF. The CDR3 coding sequence is TGCGCCAGCAGCCAAGACTTCCCCGGACAGAGCACAGATACGCAGTATTTT.

This clone appeared once. The V and J genes are TRBV7-6 and TRBJ2-3; D gene unclear. The germline V gene encodes CDR1 SGHVS and CDR2 FNYEAQ. The CDR3 loop spans 14 amino acids. Trimming shortened V by 1 base and J by 0 bases, and 5 bases separated the two germline ends. The CDR3 nucleotides read TGTGCCAGCAGCTTAGAGGGTAGCACAGATACGCAGTATTTT. Translated: CASSLEGSTDTQYF.

The rearrangement links TRBV6-5 to TRBJ2-3; D not certain. The CDR3 runs 14 residues. The ends were cut back, 5 bases at V and 10 bases at J, with 19 bases in the middle. CDR1 and CDR2 (germline): MNHEY, SVGAGI. CDR3 residues: CASSLDLAARAQYF. The CDR3 nucleotides read TGTGCCAGCAGTCTTGATCTTGCCGCCCGGGCGCAGTATTTT.

Only one count was recorded for this clone. This chain connects TRBV11-2 to TRBJ1-4; D is ambiguous. The germline gives CDR1 SGHAT, CDR2 FQNNGV. This CDR3 is 16 amino acids long. The germline V and J ends were trimmed by 0 bases and 1 base, with 9 bases remaining between them. CDR3 in amino acids: CASSLDWAGTNEKLFF. CDR3 nucleotides: TGTGCCAGCAGCTTAGATTGGGCGGGAACTAATGAAAAACTGTTTTTT.

This clone occurred once. The chain recombines TRBV20-1 with TRBJ2-7; weak D call: TRBD1 (6 bases). Trimming removed 3 bases at V and 2 bases at J, with 17 bases between. There are 15 residues in the CDR3. Germline V gives CDR1 DFQATT, CDR2 SNEGSKA (reference sequence). This CDR3 reads CSASATSGHPYEQYF. Written as DNA, the CDR3 is TGCAGTGCTAGTGCTACCTCGGGACACCCCTACGAGCAGTACTTC.

The count of this clone is one. V usage is TRBV4-3 and J usage is TRBJ2-1, with TRBD2 identical over 9 bases. There are 16 residues in the CDR3. Trimming at V came to 0 bases and at J to 6 bases, leaving 6 bases not matched to a gene. The V gene's germline CDR1 is LGHNA and CDR2 YSLEER. The CDR3 protein is CASSQELAGEGNEQFF. The CDR3 DNA is TGCGCCAGCAGCCAAGAGTTAGCGGGAGAAGGCAATGAGCAGTTCTTC.

The chain joins TRBV18 to TRBJ1-1; no firm D call. The CDR3 sequence is 14 residues long. V was pared by 3 bases and J by 1 base, with 9 bases between. Germline lookup yields CDR1 KGHSH and CDR2 LQKENI. The CDR3 DNA reads as TGTGCCAGCTCACCCCTAAATGAGAACACTGAAGCTTTCTTT. Protein: CASSPLNENTEAFF.

The chain uses TRBV10-3 and TRBJ2-1; TRBD1 aligns across 7 bases. V trimming: 2 bases; J trimming: 14 bases; junction bases outside the gene matches: 9. This CDR3 is 13 amino acids long. In germline, CDR1 is ENHRY, CDR2 SYGVKD. CDR3 sequence: CAISELGGQVEFF. In nucleotides, the CDR3 is TGTGCCATCAGTGAGCTAGGAGGACAGGTGGAGTTCTTC.

The chain employs TRBV6-1 and TRBJ1-1; maybe TRBD1 (5 bases). Trimming cost V 2 bases and J 6 bases, with 19 bases left between them. This CDR3 region has 16 residues. Germline CDR1 reads MNHNS; CDR2 reads SASEGT. CDR3 in amino acids: CASSERSTGWSAEAFF. For the CDR3, the DNA is TGTGCCAGCAGTGAAAGGAGCACAGGTTGGTCGGCTGAAGCTTTCTTT.

This clone was recorded only once. V is TRBV21-1 and J is TRBJ2-2; the table assigns TRBD2, which was not confirmed against the DNA. TRBV21-1 is flagged as a pseudogene. This CDR3 has 16 residues. The CDR3 DNA follows: TGTGCCAGCAGCAATGGGGCGGGAGGGTTTTCCGGGGAGCTGTTTTTT. Its protein product is CASSNGAGGFSGELFF.

This clone occurred a few times. The V call is TRBV28, the J call TRBJ2-1, with 7 positions matching TRBD1. CDR1 and CDR2 from the germline V gene are MDHEN and SYDVKM. Losses at the gene ends were 3 bases for V and 6 bases for J; bases not matched to a gene: 5. The CDR3 is made up of 14 amino acids. The CDR3 region has the DNA TGTGCCAGCAGTTTTCCAGGGGACAGCAATGAGCAGTTCTTC. Translating it yields CASSFPGDSNEQFF.

The gene calls are TRBV9 and TRBJ1-5; 7 bases fit TRBD1. CDR1 SGDLS and CDR2 YYNGEE come from the germline V gene. CDR3 length: 15 amino acids. With 1 base clipped from V and 4 bases from J, the junction kept 5 bases outside the gene matches. Here the CDR3 reads CASSVRRGRNQPQHF. The CDR3 nucleotides read TGTGCCAGCAGCGTACGAAGGGGGCGAAATCAGCCCCAGCATTTT.

The chain employs TRBV28 and TRBJ2-5; D remains ambiguous. V lost 5 bases and J 2 bases, leaving 18 bases between the germline ends. Germline CDR1 reads MDHEN; CDR2 reads SYDVKM. The CDR3 has 16 residues. CDR3 DNA sequence: TGTGCCAGCAGTATCCCACGGGTTAGGGCGCAAGAGACCCAGTACTTC. This codes for CASSIPRVRAQETQYF. Variable domain in full (rest from reference TRBV28 and TRBJ2-5): DVKVTQSSRYLVKRTGEKVFLECVQDMDHENMFWYRQDPGLGLRLIYFSYDVKMKEKGDIPEGYSVSREKKERFSLILESASTNQTSMYLCASSIPRVRAQETQYFGPGTRLLVL.

This rearrangement joins TRBV28 to TRBJ2-1; 10 positions match TRBD1. The CDR3 totals 13 residues. In germline, CDR1 is MDHEN, CDR2 SYDVKM. The J segment lost 10 bases and the V segment lost 6 bases, leaving 6 bases of the junction unmatched. CDR3 bases: TGTGCCAGCAGGCGGGACAGGGGTTTCGAGCAGTTCTTC. Translating gives CASRRDRGFEQFF. Supplemented by reference TRBV28 and TRBJ2-1, the full variable domain reads DVKVTQSSRYLVKRTGEKVFLECVQDMDHENMFWYRQDPGLGLRLIYFSYDVKMKEKGDIPEGYSVSREKKERFSLILESASTNQTSMYLCASRRDRGFEQFFGPGTRLTVL.

This clone was counted a single time. The chain has TRBV5-1 and TRBJ2-1; a possible D gene is TRBD2 (6 bases). Germline V gene sequence: CDR1 SGHRS, CDR2 YFSETQ. Deletions cut 4 bases from V and 8 bases from J, with 19 bases between. The CDR3 sequence is 15 residues long. CDR3 amino acids: CASSPTSSREDEQFF. The CDR3 coding sequence is TGCGCCAGCAGCCCCACTAGTTCCAGGGAGGATGAGCAGTTCTTC.

V usage is TRBV6-2 or TRBV6-3 and J usage is TRBJ2-7; D is possibly TRBD1 (5 bases). The CDR3 has 13 amino acids. Trimming cost V 3 bases and J 3 bases, with 9 bases left between them. CDR1 is MNHEY, CDR2 SVGEGT, per germline. Here the CDR3 reads CASSYFDSYEQYF. CDR3 coding DNA: TGTGCCAGCAGTTATTTCGACAGCTACGAGCAGTACTTC.

The rearrangement joins TRBV29-1 to TRBJ1-1; D perhaps matches TRBD1 (5 bases). CDR1 SQVTM and CDR2 ANQGSEA come from the germline V gene. This CDR3 region has 11 residues. DNA for the CDR3: TGCAGTGGGGGGTCTGGCACTGAAGCTTTCTTT. Translating it yields CSGGSGTEAFF.